These T cell receptor beta chains were read from a single sample in a study of PD-L1 blockade in urothelial cancer. Data came from immunoSEQ multiplex PCR; TCRdb stores just in-frame clones and leaves some out. The data contain around 34,000 clones, about 82% of them singletons. The sample in question was PBMCs, obtained around atezolizumab (anti-PD-L1) treatment. These receptors all stem from a man at least 80 years old with urothelial cancer. Both conserved end residues are part of each CDR3. D genes are given only for firm matches. The size field is filled for only some rows; it gives once, few, many or a size class.

v_call: TRBV19
j_call: TRBJ2-5
d_call: TRBD2
clone_size: NA
cdr3_nt: TGTGCCAGTAGTATTAGCGGGAGGAGGGAGACCCAGTACTTC
cdr3_aa: CASSISGRRETQYF

v_call: TRBV7-2
j_call: TRBJ2-3
d_call: NA
clone_size: NA
cdr3_nt: TGTGCCAGCAGCTTAGTGGGGGGGGCTTACGCAGATACGCAGTATTTT
cdr3_aa: CASSLVGGAYADTQYF

v_call: TRBV7-2
j_call: TRBJ1-5
d_call: NA
clone_size: NA
cdr3_nt: TGTGCCAGCAGCTTAGTCCAGGGAAATCAGCCCCAGCATTTT
cdr3_aa: CASSLVQGNQPQHF

v_call: TRBV15
j_call: TRBJ2-4
d_call: TRBD2
clone_size: NA
cdr3_nt: TGTGCCACCAGCAGAGGACTAGCGAACAACATTCAGTACTTC
cdr3_aa: CATSRGLANNIQYF

v_call: TRBV6-1
j_call: TRBJ2-5
d_call: TRBD1
clone_size: NA
cdr3_nt: TGTGCCAGCAGTGAACATAGGACAGGGGTGGGCCAAGAGACCCAGTACTTC
cdr3_aa: CASSEHRTGVGQETQYF

v_call: TRBV19
j_call: TRBJ2-5
d_call: TRBD2
clone_size: NA
cdr3_nt: TGTGCCAGTAGTCGCAGACTAGCGGGAGTGTGGGAGACCCAGTACTTC
cdr3_aa: CASSRRLAGVWETQYF

v_call: TRBV4-1
j_call: TRBJ2-3
d_call: TRBD2
clone_size: once
cdr3_nt: TGCGCCAGCAGCCTAGCGGGGACCACAGATACGCAGTATTTT
cdr3_aa: CASSLAGTTDTQYF

v_call: TRBV4-2
j_call: TRBJ2-1
d_call: NA
clone_size: NA
cdr3_nt: TGTGCCAGCAGCCAAGACGTCCAGGGGAGAACGTTCTTC
cdr3_aa: CASSQDVQGRTFF

v_call: TRBV30
j_call: TRBJ1-1
d_call: NA
clone_size: few
cdr3_nt: TGTGCCTGGAGTCACGGGAACACTGAAGCTTTCTTT
cdr3_aa: CAWSHGNTEAFF

v_call: TRBV2
j_call: TRBJ2-5
d_call: NA
clone_size: NA
cdr3_nt: TGTGCCAGCAGCGGAGAAGAGACCCAGTACTTC
cdr3_aa: CASSGEETQYF

v_call: TRBV2
j_call: TRBJ1-3
d_call: TRBD1
clone_size: NA
cdr3_nt: TGTGCCAGCAGGCTGGGACAGGGGGGAAACACCATATATTTT
cdr3_aa: CASRLGQGGNTIYF

v_call: TRBV7-2
j_call: TRBJ2-5
d_call: TRBD2
clone_size: NA
cdr3_nt: TGTGCCAGCAGCTCCCGGACTAGCAGCGAGACCCAGTACTTC
cdr3_aa: CASSSRTSSETQYF

v_call: TRBV7-2
j_call: TRBJ1-2
d_call: TRBD1
clone_size: NA
cdr3_nt: TGTGCCAGCAGCTTTCCCGGGACAGGGGGGCACTATGGCTACACCTTC
cdr3_aa: CASSFPGTGGHYGYTF

v_call: TRBV29-1
j_call: TRBJ2-5
d_call: NA
clone_size: NA
cdr3_nt: TGCAGCGTTACAGGGAAGCAAGAGACCCAGTACTTC
cdr3_aa: CSVTGKQETQYF

v_call: TRBV28
j_call: TRBJ1-2
d_call: NA
clone_size: few
cdr3_nt: TGTGCCAGCAGTTCGGGCTATGGCTACACCTTC
cdr3_aa: CASSSGYGYTF

v_call: TRBV10-3
j_call: TRBJ1-1
d_call: NA
clone_size: NA
cdr3_nt: TGTGCCATCAGTGACCCCTCCACAGCGGACACTGAAGCTTTCTTT
cdr3_aa: CAISDPSTADTEAFF

v_call: TRBV5-6
j_call: TRBJ1-1
d_call: TRBD1
clone_size: NA
cdr3_nt: TGTGCCAGCAGCCTACACCGGGACAGGGACACTGAAGCTTTCTTT
cdr3_aa: CASSLHRDRDTEAFF

v_call: TRBV6-5
j_call: TRBJ2-7
d_call: TRBD1
clone_size: NA
cdr3_nt: TGTGCCAGCAGTTACTCAAGGGGGACAGGGTTCAACGAGCAGTACTTC
cdr3_aa: CASSYSRGTGFNEQYF

v_call: TRBV13
j_call: TRBJ2-7
d_call: NA
clone_size: NA
cdr3_nt: TGTGCCAGCAGCTTAGAACGGTCCCGCGAGCAGTACTTC
cdr3_aa: CASSLERSREQYF

v_call: TRBV11-2
j_call: TRBJ2-7
d_call: TRBD2
clone_size: NA
cdr3_nt: TGTGCCAGCAGCTTAGACAGGACTAGCGAGTACGAGCAGTACTTC
cdr3_aa: CASSLDRTSEYEQYF

v_call: TRBV7-8
j_call: TRBJ1-2
d_call: NA
clone_size: NA
cdr3_nt: TGTGCCAGCAGCTTAGAGGGCCGGGGTGGCTACACCTTC
cdr3_aa: CASSLEGRGGYTF

v_call: TRBV5-1
j_call: TRBJ2-7
d_call: NA
clone_size: NA
cdr3_nt: TGCGCCAGCAGCTTGGTTGGGCTATCCTACGAGCAGTACTTC
cdr3_aa: CASSLVGLSYEQYF

v_call: TRBV5-4
j_call: TRBJ2-2
d_call: TRBD2
clone_size: NA
cdr3_nt: TGTGCCGGGGGTACGGGACTAGTCGGGGAGCTGTTTTTT
cdr3_aa: CAGGTGLVGELFF

v_call: TRBV6-5
j_call: TRBJ2-7
d_call: NA
clone_size: NA
cdr3_nt: TGTGCCAGCAGTTACTCGACAGAATTCTCCTACGAGCAGTACTTC
cdr3_aa: CASSYSTEFSYEQYF

v_call: TRBV21-1
j_call: TRBJ1-1
d_call: NA
clone_size: NA
cdr3_nt: TGTGCCAGCAGCAATGGAAAAAATTTAGGGGACAGGGACGAAAGGACTGAAGCTTTCTTT
cdr3_aa: CASSNGKNLGDRDERTEAFF

v_call: TRBV5-1
j_call: TRBJ2-2
d_call: NA
clone_size: NA
cdr3_nt: TGCGCCAGCAGCCCCGGCCGGGGAAACACCGGGGAGCTGTTTTTT
cdr3_aa: CASSPGRGNTGELFF

v_call: TRBV5-1
j_call: TRBJ2-7
d_call: TRBD1
clone_size: NA
cdr3_nt: TGCGCCAGCAGCTCGGGACAGGGAGGGTTGGACGAGCAGTACTTC
cdr3_aa: CASSSGQGGLDEQYF

v_call: TRBV5-4
j_call: TRBJ2-7
d_call: NA
clone_size: NA
cdr3_nt: TGTGCCAGCAGCCCTGGAGGGAGCTCCTACGAGCAGTACTTC
cdr3_aa: CASSPGGSSYEQYF

v_call: TRBV12-5
j_call: TRBJ2-7
d_call: TRBD2
clone_size: once
cdr3_nt: TGTGCTAGTGGACCGAGCGGGAGTATCTACGAGCAGTACTTC
cdr3_aa: CASGPSGSIYEQYF

v_call: TRBV7-9
j_call: TRBJ1-1
d_call: NA
clone_size: NA
cdr3_nt: TGTGCCAGCAGCTCAAGGGGAGGAGGGACTGAAGCTTTCTTT
cdr3_aa: CASSSRGGGTEAFF

v_call: TRBV6-1
j_call: TRBJ2-2
d_call: TRBD1
clone_size: NA
cdr3_nt: TGTGCCAGCAGAACCGGGACAGCGAACACCGGGGAGCTGTTTTTT
cdr3_aa: CASRTGTANTGELFF

v_call: TRBV4-1
j_call: TRBJ2-2
d_call: NA
clone_size: once
cdr3_nt: TGCGCCAGCAGCCAAGAGGAGACCCTGTACACCGGGGAGCTGTTTTTT
cdr3_aa: CASSQEETLYTGELFF

v_call: TRBV2
j_call: TRBJ2-7
d_call: NA
clone_size: NA
cdr3_nt: TGTGCCAGCAGTGAACGCCTAGTTGCCTACGAGCAGTACTTC
cdr3_aa: CASSERLVAYEQYF

v_call: TRBV9
j_call: TRBJ2-5
d_call: TRBD2
clone_size: NA
cdr3_nt: TGTGCCAGCAGCCCTGATAGCGGGAGAACGGAGACCCAGTACTTC
cdr3_aa: CASSPDSGRTETQYF

v_call: TRBV18
j_call: TRBJ1-1
d_call: TRBD1
clone_size: NA
cdr3_nt: TGTGCCAGCTTACAGGGGTTGGACACTGAAGCTTTCTTT
cdr3_aa: CASLQGLDTEAFF

v_call: TRBV18
j_call: TRBJ2-2
d_call: TRBD1
clone_size: NA
cdr3_nt: TGTGCCAGCTCACGTACACAGGGGGCGAACACCGGGGAGCTGTTTTTT
cdr3_aa: CASSRTQGANTGELFF

v_call: TRBV11-2
j_call: TRBJ1-2
d_call: NA
clone_size: NA
cdr3_nt: TGTGCCAGCAGCTTATCCGACACCTCTAACTATGGCTACACCTTC
cdr3_aa: CASSLSDTSNYGYTF

v_call: TRBV5-4
j_call: TRBJ1-1
d_call: TRBD1
clone_size: NA
cdr3_nt: TGTGCCAGCACTTACAGGGGGGGGAACACTGAAGCTTTCTTT
cdr3_aa: CASTYRGGNTEAFF

v_call: TRBV5-1
j_call: TRBJ2-1
d_call: NA
clone_size: NA
cdr3_nt: TGCGCCAGCAGCCGGGGGCTAGCGGAAAATGAGCAGTTCTTC
cdr3_aa: CASSRGLAENEQFF

v_call: TRBV6-5
j_call: TRBJ2-4
d_call: NA
clone_size: NA
cdr3_nt: TGTGCCAGCAGTACAGGGAGTCCCTACAAAAACATTCAGTACTTC
cdr3_aa: CASSTGSPYKNIQYF

v_call: TRBV11-2
j_call: TRBJ2-7
d_call: NA
clone_size: NA
cdr3_nt: TGTGCCAGCAGCTTATCGGGGTTCGGCGAGCAGTACTTC
cdr3_aa: CASSLSGFGEQYF

v_call: TRBV5-1
j_call: TRBJ2-1
d_call: TRBD1
clone_size: few
cdr3_nt: TGCGCCAGCAACCGGGACAGGGGTTACAATGAGCAGTTCTTC
cdr3_aa: CASNRDRGYNEQFF

v_call: TRBV28
j_call: TRBJ2-7
d_call: NA
clone_size: NA
cdr3_nt: TGTGCCAGCAGTTTTCAGGGTTCCTACGAGCAGTACTTC
cdr3_aa: CASSFQGSYEQYF

v_call: TRBV6-1
j_call: TRBJ2-5
d_call: TRBD2
clone_size: NA
cdr3_nt: TGTGCCAGCAGTGGTGGACTAGCGGGAGGGGGGGGGACCCAGTACTTC
cdr3_aa: CASSGGLAGGGGTQYF

v_call: TRBV5-4
j_call: TRBJ2-7
d_call: TRBD1
clone_size: NA
cdr3_nt: TGTGCCAGCAGCCCCCGACAGGGGCAATTCGACGAGCAGTACTTC
cdr3_aa: CASSPRQGQFDEQYF

v_call: TRBV29-1
j_call: TRBJ2-3
d_call: NA
clone_size: once
cdr3_nt: TGCAGCGTTGACAACGGCGGGACAGATACGCAGTATTTT
cdr3_aa: CSVDNGGTDTQYF

v_call: TRBV30
j_call: TRBJ2-6
d_call: NA
clone_size: NA
cdr3_nt: TGTGCCTGGCGTTCTGGGGCCAACGTCCTGACTTTC
cdr3_aa: CAWRSGANVLTF

v_call: TRBV6-5
j_call: TRBJ1-5
d_call: TRBD1
clone_size: NA
cdr3_nt: TGTGCCAGCAGTCAGAAGACAGGGGGCTATCAGCCCCAGCATTTT
cdr3_aa: CASSQKTGGYQPQHF

v_call: TRBV10-3
j_call: TRBJ1-2
d_call: NA
clone_size: NA
cdr3_nt: TGTGCCATCACCTTGCAGGGTACAGCGAGTGGCTACACCTTC
cdr3_aa: CAITLQGTASGYTF

v_call: TRBV7-9
j_call: TRBJ2-2
d_call: TRBD2
clone_size: medium-sized
cdr3_nt: TGTGCCAGCAGCCCGGGACTACCCGTATCGGACACCGGGGAGCTGTTTTTT
cdr3_aa: CASSPGLPVSDTGELFF

v_call: TRBV2
j_call: TRBJ2-5
d_call: NA
clone_size: NA
cdr3_nt: TGTGCCAGCAGTAGGCAGGGAAGAGAGACCCAGTACTTC
cdr3_aa: CASSRQGRETQYF

v_call: TRBV18
j_call: TRBJ1-2
d_call: TRBD1
clone_size: NA
cdr3_nt: TGTGCCAGCTCACCACCTTTAGGGACAGCTAACTATGGCTACACCTTC
cdr3_aa: CASSPPLGTANYGYTF

v_call: TRBV27
j_call: TRBJ2-7
d_call: NA
clone_size: few
cdr3_nt: TGTGCCAGCAGTCCCACAGGTGCCGCCTACGAGCAGTACTTC
cdr3_aa: CASSPTGAAYEQYF

v_call: TRBV7-9
j_call: TRBJ1-1
d_call: TRBD1
clone_size: once
cdr3_nt: TGTGCCAGCAGCCCGGGGACAGGACAACTTGGAGCTTTCTTT
cdr3_aa: CASSPGTGQLGAFF

v_call: TRBV7-6
j_call: TRBJ2-3
d_call: TRBD1
clone_size: NA
cdr3_nt: TGTGCCAGCAGCCTCACCCCGGCAGGGGGCTACACAGATACGCAGTATTTT
cdr3_aa: CASSLTPAGGYTDTQYF